These 2 T cell receptor beta chains share one sample of origin, sequenced in a study of identical twins. TCRdb re-called the 5' RACE reads through MiXCR, storing one row per CDR3 protein. Of 1,800,000 or so distinct CDR3 sequences listed, under 35% were seen once; the top ten hold more than 0.25%. The sequencing sample was made of cord blood. The receptor set was obtained from a newborn girl in good health.

The sample holds a few counts of this clonotype. The chain employs TRBV7-2 and TRBJ2-7; 16 nucleotides line up with TRBD2. The CDR3 consists of 19 residues. Germline V lookup: CDR1 SGHTA, CDR2 FQGNSA. V was pared by 0 bases and J by 5 bases, with 10 bases of the junction left unmatched. CDR3 sequence (DNA): TGTGCCAGCAGCTTAGCTGAGCCCGGGACTAGCGGGAGGGTCCACGAGCAGTACTTC. Translating it yields CASSLAEPGTSGRVHEQYF.

This clonotype showed up many times. The rearrangement links TRBV12-3 or TRBV12-4 to TRBJ2-1, with 8 bases identical to TRBD2. V trimming: 3 bases; J trimming: 5 bases; junction bases outside the gene matches: 6. The CDR3 consists of 15 residues. CDR3 region: CASSFPSGRHNEQFF. DNA of the CDR3: TGTGCCAGCAGTTTCCCCAGCGGGAGACACAATGAGCAGTTCTTC.